Each of the 32 T cell receptor beta chains below was sequenced from the same sample in a study of shared clonotypes between healthy human individuals. Assay: immunoSEQ multiplex PCR; the TCRdb copy retains only in-frame clones and omits some. Seen here are about 330,000 clones, over 65% observed once, and the top ten hold 10%. Specimen: memory CD4+ T cells sorted from blood. As for subset: CD45RA-negative fraction. Receptors were obtained from a young man in good health.

The chain joins TRBV6-5 to TRBJ1-1; 11 positions match TRBD1. The CDR3 covers 14 residues. The germline V gene encodes CDR1 MNHEY and CDR2 SVGAGI. After removal of 6 bases from V and 6 bases from J, the junction contained 6 bases not matched to a gene. The CDR3 coding sequence is TGTGCCAGCAGGGACAGGGGGCTCAGCTCTGAAGCTTTCTTT. Amino acids: CASRDRGLSSEAFF.

This rearrangement joins TRBV16 to TRBJ1-2; possible D gene TRBD1, 5 bases. Per germline, CDR1 KGHSY and CDR2 FQNENV. The CDR3 loop spans 13 amino acids. Trimming cost V 0 bases and J 3 bases, with 5 bases left between them. The DNA of the CDR3 is TGTGCCAGCAGCCAATCGGGGGACTATGGCTACACCTTC. It specifies CASSQSGDYGYTF.

Remarks on this clone: A much larger clone sits a single nucleotide away, making a read error possible. The sample contains more than one DNA sequence encoding this CDR3. The chain has TRBV5-1 and TRBJ2-5; unclear D gene. The germline CDR1 and CDR2 sequences are SGHRS and YFSETQ. The CDR3 loop spans 13 amino acids. Deletions cut 0 bases from V and 1 base from J, with 4 bases between. This chain's CDR3 is CASSLAVQETQYF. The CDR3 DNA follows: TGCGCCAGCAGCTTGGCAGTCCAAGAGACCCAGTACTTC.

This clone was recorded at least ten times. This sequence joins TRBV6-5 and TRBJ2-1, with D uncertain. V lost 6 bases and J lost 0, with 9 bases in between. This CDR3 is built from 14 residues. Germline values: CDR1 MNHEY, CDR2 SVGAGI. The CDR3 sequence: CASRRMSSYNEQFF. The CDR3 coding sequence is TGTGCCAGCAGGAGGATGAGCTCCTACAATGAGCAGTTCTTC.

A note on this clone: Because it lacks the conserved phenylalanine or tryptophan at the end, this CDR3 is likely a read error. The DNA is omitted, as the CDR3 cannot be located on it reliably, and the CDR3 follows TCRdb's listing. The chain recombines TRBV11-1 with TRBJ1-2; TRBD1 is the table's D call and was not checked against the DNA. Germline-derived CDR1 and CDR2 are SGHAT and FQDESV (reference sequence). The CDR3 extends over 14 residues, inclusive of both ends. The CDR3 loop is CASSLDRDRVIYPS.

The table lists this clone with a count of one. V and J are TRBV6-1 and TRBJ2-3; 10 nucleotides line up with TRBD2. CDR1 is MNHNS, CDR2 SASEGT, per germline. The V segment lost 0 bases and the J segment 4 bases; nucleotides outside the gene matches: 4. CDR3 length: 16 residues. Written as DNA, the CDR3 is TGTGCCAGCAGTGAAGCGGCGCTAGCGGGAGCAGATACGCAGTATTTT. This translates into CASSEAALAGADTQYF.

This clone showed up just a few times. This chain joins TRBV27 and TRBJ1-2, with D perhaps matching TRBD1 (5 bases). The CDR3 has 17 residues. V lost 4 bases and J lost 6, with 24 bases in between. Per germline, CDR1 MNHEY and CDR2 SMNVEV (reference sequence). This CDR3 is CASSSVGTEGRFNGYTF. The CDR3, as DNA: TGTGCCAGCAGTTCAGTCGGGACTGAGGGGAGGTTTAATGGCTACACCTTC.

The chain recombines TRBV4-1 with TRBJ2-7, with D unresolved. Germline V CDR1 and CDR2: MGHRA, YSYEKL. V was pared by 1 base and J by 2 bases, with 9 bases between. The CDR3 runs 14 residues. The CDR3 protein is CASSQALPPYEQYF. The CDR3 nucleotides read TGCGCCAGCAGCCAAGCCCTACCCCCCTACGAGCAGTACTTC.

V and J are TRBV11-2 and TRBJ2-1; TRBD2 agrees at 14 bases. The V gene end was trimmed by 4 bases and the J gene end by 8 bases; junction bases not matched to a gene: 13. Germline loops: CDR1 SGHAT, CDR2 FQNNGV. This CDR3 has 18 amino acids. The CDR3 coding sequence is TGTGCCAGCAGCTCCTATGGGACTAGCGGGAGACTCAGGGATGAGCAGTTCTTC. This codes for CASSSYGTSGRLRDEQFF. Full variable domain (remainder filled in from reference TRBV11-2 and TRBJ2-1): EAGVAQSPRYKIIEKRQSVAFWCNPISGHATLYWYQQILGQGPKLLIQFQNNGVVDDSQLPKDRFSAERLKGVDSTLKIQPAKLEDSAVYLCASSSYGTSGRLRDEQFFGPGTRLTVL.

V is TRBV6-1 and J is TRBJ2-2; D is uncertain. The germline V and J ends were trimmed by 4 bases and 7 bases, with 7 bases remaining between them. This CDR3 contains 12 residues. Looked up from germline, CDR1 is MNHNS and CDR2 is SASEGT. The CDR3 reads CASSVRNGELFF. The DNA for the CDR3 is TGTGCCAGCAGTGTTCGAAACGGGGAGCTGTTTTTT.

J is TRBJ2-1 and V is TRBV7-9; perhaps TRBD2 as D (5 bases). The CDR3 runs to 14 residues. V lost 2 bases and J 11 bases, leaving 16 bases between the germline ends. Germline loops: CDR1 SEHNR, CDR2 FQNEAQ (reference sequence). The CDR3 sequence: CASSLPASSHQQFF. The CDR3 DNA follows: TGTGCCAGCAGCTTACCGGCTAGCTCACACCAGCAGTTCTTC.

In nucleotides, the CDR3 is TGTGCCAGCAGTTTTTTCGGTGAAGCTTTCTTT. Its translation: CASSFFGEAFF. The chain couples TRBV28 to TRBJ1-1, with D hard to call. CDR3 length: 11 amino acids. V lost 3 bases, J lost 7 bases, and 6 bases lay in between. Germline values: CDR1 MDHEN, CDR2 SYDVKM. The whole variable domain, filled in from reference TRBV28 and TRBJ1-1, reads DVKVTQSSRYLVKRTGEKVFLECVQDMDHENMFWYRQDPGLGLRLIYFSYDVKMKEKGDIPEGYSVSREKKERFSLILESASTNQTSMYLCASSFFGEAFFGQGTRLTVV.

This clone has just a few counts. The rearrangement uses TRBV11-2 and TRBJ2-3, with 7 bases aligning to TRBD2. The CDR3 extends over 17 amino acids. J gave up 0 bases and V 2 bases, and 8 bases lay outside the gene matches. CDR1 SGHAT and CDR2 FQNNGV come from the germline V gene. The CDR3 protein is CASSLTGTILSTDTQYF. CDR3 in DNA: TGTGCCAGCAGCTTAACCGGGACTATACTTAGCACAGATACGCAGTATTTT.

The chain has TRBV7-9 and TRBJ1-5, with D uncertain. Per germline, CDR1 SEHNR and CDR2 FQNEAQ (reference sequence). The length of the CDR3 is 14 residues. The germline V and J ends were trimmed by 0 bases and 3 bases, with 6 bases remaining between them. Here the CDR3 reads CASSLAGYNQPQHF. DNA for the CDR3: TGTGCCAGCAGCTTAGCAGGGTACAATCAGCCCCAGCATTTT.

The chain links TRBV7-2 to TRBJ2-2; unclear D gene. This CDR3 has 15 amino acids. Trimming cost V 2 bases and J 6 bases, with 13 bases left between them. The V gene's germline CDR1 is SGHTA and CDR2 FQGNSA. This CDR3 reads CASSLSALGSGELFF. CDR3 in DNA: TGTGCCAGCAGCTTATCGGCGCTGGGGTCCGGGGAGCTGTTTTTT. The full variable domain, with the rest looked up from reference TRBV7-2 and TRBJ2-2, is GAGVSQSPSNKVTEKGKDVELRCDPISGHTALYWYRQSLGQGLEFLIYFQGNSAPDKSGLPSDRFSAERTGGSVSTLTIQRTQQEDSAVYLCASSLSALGSGELFFGEGSRLTVL.

On this clone itself: This may be a read error, as it is one base from a much larger clone. Distinct nucleotide sequences in the sample also encode this CDR3. This chain connects TRBV29-1 to TRBJ2-1; unclear D gene. Germline V gene sequence: CDR1 SQVTM, CDR2 ANQGSEA. Deletions cut 3 bases from V and 4 bases from J, with 13 bases between. This CDR3 spans 14 amino acids. CDR3 amino acids: CSVESLGQYNEQFF. In nucleotides, the CDR3 is TGCAGCGTTGAGTCCTTAGGGCAGTACAATGAGCAGTTCTTC.

This clone was picked up a small number of times. The chain couples TRBV7-6 to TRBJ2-1; 8 bases line up with TRBD2. The CDR3 consists of 14 residues. V lost 7 bases, J lost 9 bases, and 11 bases stayed unmatched. Germline CDR1 is SGHVS and CDR2 is FNYEAQ. The chain's CDR3 is CASTRGLASREQFF. The CDR3 DNA reads as TGTGCCAGCACCCGAGGACTAGCCTCGCGTGAGCAGTTCTTC.

In this sample, this clone turned up many times. The gene calls are TRBV18 and TRBJ1-1; D unresolved. CDR3 size: 13 residues. Deletions cut 3 bases from V and 1 base from J, with 6 bases between. The V gene's germline CDR1 is KGHSH and CDR2 LQKENI. CDR3 loop: CASSPVPNTEAFF. In nucleotides, the CDR3 is TGTGCCAGCTCACCGGTACCGAACACTGAAGCTTTCTTT.

The chain recombines TRBV6-1 with TRBJ1-2, with 8 bases identical to TRBD1. V dropped 2 bases and J dropped 4; count of bases not matched to a gene: 15. This CDR3 is 18 amino acids long. Germline lookup yields CDR1 MNHNS and CDR2 SASEGT. Written as DNA, the CDR3 is TGTGCCAGCAGTGAACGCATTTCGACAGGGGTTGTGGGCTATGGCTACACCTTC. Protein product: CASSERISTGVVGYGYTF.

The chain joins TRBV10-1 to TRBJ2-1; possibly TRBD2 for D (5 bases). Between the trimmed V and J ends, which lost 8 bases and 5 bases, there was a span of 13 bases. The germline gives CDR1 WNHNN, CDR2 SYGVQD (reference sequence). The CDR3 totals 13 residues. The CDR3 sequence is CASGGRAHNEQFF. CDR3 DNA sequence: TGCGCCAGCGGCGGGCGAGCACACAATGAGCAGTTCTTC.

This chain connects TRBV7-2 to TRBJ2-1; 9 bases fit TRBD2. Trimming at V came to 5 bases and at J to 8 bases, leaving 13 bases not matched to a gene. Per the germline V gene, CDR1 is SGHTA and CDR2 is FQGNSA. The CDR3 covers 16 residues. The CDR3 loop is CASSIGIAGVVDEQFF. Here the CDR3 DNA reads TGTGCCAGCAGCATCGGAATAGCGGGAGTCGTGGATGAGCAGTTCTTC.

The chain carries TRBV5-4 and TRBJ2-7; TRBD1 aligns across 7 bases. Trimming cost V 4 bases and J 0 bases; bases outside gene matches: 4. The V gene's germline CDR1 is SGHNT and CDR2 YYREEE (reference sequence). This CDR3 comprises 14 residues. CDR3 bases: TGTGCCAGCAGCAGGGACAGAAACTCCTACGAGCAGTACTTC. This encodes CASSRDRNSYEQYF.

V and J are TRBV5-1 and TRBJ1-2, with 9 nucleotides matching TRBD1. From germline, CDR1 is SGHRS and CDR2 YFSETQ. This CDR3 contains 15 residues. J gave up 8 bases and V 0 bases, and 8 bases lay outside the gene matches. CDR3 DNA sequence: TGCGCCAGCAGCTTGGAACAGGGGGCGAGGAGGGGCTACACCTTC. Translation gives CASSLEQGARRGYTF.

The V gene is TRBV7-2, the J gene TRBJ2-7; D gene ambiguous. V was pared by 1 base and J by 3 bases, with 7 bases between. Germline V gene lookup returns CDR1 SGHTA and CDR2 FQGNSA. CDR3 length equals 13 residues. The CDR3 DNA sequence: TGTGCCAGCAGCTTAGTTCCGCGCTACGAGCAGTACTTC. Translated: CASSLVPRYEQYF.

The gene calls are TRBV27 and TRBJ2-5; 9 bases match TRBD2. Germline trimming cut 1 base from V and 3 bases from J; bases unmatched to any gene: 9. There are 17 residues in the CDR3. Germline CDR1 is MNHEY and CDR2 is SMNVEV (reference sequence). The CDR3 here is CASSLYAGLAGKETQYF. The CDR3 DNA reads TGTGCCAGCAGTTTATACGCCGGGCTAGCGGGAAAAGAGACCCAGTACTTC.

This clone showed up just once. The chain carries TRBV2 and TRBJ1-4; no reliable D call. Trimming took 4 bases from V and 0 from J, leaving 9 bases between them. CDR1 and CDR2 (germline): SNHLY, FYNNEI. This CDR3 region has 15 residues. CDR3 protein: CASSVRPTTNEKLFF. The CDR3 DNA reads TGTGCCAGCAGTGTCAGGCCCACAACTAATGAAAAACTGTTTTTT.

The rearrangement joins TRBV11-2 to TRBJ2-1; D uncertain. Germline V gene data show CDR1 as SGHAT and CDR2 as FQNNGV. The CDR3 totals 13 residues. The V and J ends lost 5 bases and 2 bases respectively, with 7 bases between them. CDR3: CASSPPPYNEQFF. The DNA for the CDR3 is TGTGCCAGCAGCCCCCCGCCCTACAATGAGCAGTTCTTC.

V is TRBV7-2 and J is TRBJ2-1; 8 bases line up with TRBD1. CDR1 and CDR2 from the germline V gene are SGHTA and FQGNSA. V lost 5 bases and J lost 6; bases outside the gene matches: 6. CDR3 length: 14 amino acids. CDR3 amino acids: CASSLDREGNEQFF. CDR3 coding DNA: TGTGCCAGCAGCCTGGACAGGGAAGGCAATGAGCAGTTCTTC.

The chain has TRBV11-2 and TRBJ1-1; no definite D call. Germline CDR1 is SGHAT and CDR2 is FQNNGV. Between the trimmed V and J ends, which lost 1 base and 6 bases, there was a span of 12 bases. The CDR3 length is 14 residues. The CDR3 sequence is CASSLGNRIPEAFF. In DNA form, the CDR3 reads TGTGCCAGCAGCTTAGGAAACCGAATCCCTGAAGCTTTCTTT.

The chain recombines TRBV7-6 with TRBJ1-1; 8 bases align to TRBD1. J gave up 3 bases and V 1 base, and 1 base lay outside the gene matches. Per the germline V gene, CDR1 is SGHVS and CDR2 is FNYEAQ. The CDR3 loop spans 14 amino acids. CDR3 DNA: TGTGCCAGCAGCTTAGTGACAGGGGACACTGAAGCTTTCTTT. Amino acid sequence: CASSLVTGDTEAFF.

This chain uses TRBV7-9 with TRBJ2-7, with 9 bases fitting TRBD1. The CDR3 extends over 17 amino acids. Germline values: CDR1 SEHNR, CDR2 FQNEAQ (reference sequence). The trim removed 5 bases at V and 2 bases at J, leaving 13 bases unmatched. This CDR3 is CASSQNVGTGRPYEQYF. DNA of the CDR3: TGTGCCAGCAGCCAAAACGTAGGGACAGGGCGGCCCTACGAGCAGTACTTC.

This chain links TRBV4-3 with TRBJ1-5; no clear D. Looked up from germline, CDR1 is LGHNA and CDR2 is YSLEER. V was trimmed by 0 bases and J by 4 bases, leaving 13 bases between them. The CDR3 length is 16 residues. CDR3 bases: TGCGCCAGCAGCCAAGATTTCGGCCAACTGAATCAGCCCCAGCATTTT. Translation: CASSQDFGQLNQPQHF.